This TCR beta chain comes out of a study of blood T cell repertoires in COVID-19. Study background: Whether acute or convalescent, the COVID-19 samples came from the United States, Italy and Spain. T cells, B-cell-depleted T cells, or PBMCs provided the cDNA or gDNA that served as material.

In the original workflow: Quantification of nucleated cells was approximated via reference gene primer amplification. The assay was immunoSEQ multiplex PCR, and TCRdb's table has in-frame clones only and misses some. V and J calls plus clone size are reproduced from that table; the DNA served to infer D and trimming. Of under 300,000 clones listed, more than 70% are singletons. Trimming left V 2 bases short and J 0 bases short, with 13 bases between. The CDR3 loop spans 16 amino acids. Germline CDR1 is SGHRS and CDR2 is YFSETQ. The rearrangement uses TRBV5-1 and TRBJ2-3; TRBD1 is a possible D gene (5 bases). Specimen: peripheral blood. This sequence originates from a woman between 40 and 50 years old who had recovered from COVID-19. The DNA for the CDR3 is TGCGCCAGCAGCTTAGGGTGGGGCACGAGCACAGATACGCAGTATTTT. Its translation is CASSLGWGTSTDTQYF.